In its sample, the clone carrying this T cell receptor (beta chain) was seen many times. Its target is unknown. The CDR3 covers 15 residues. The V gene's germline CDR1 is LGHDT and CDR2 YNNKEL (reference sequence). J lost 2 bases, V lost 6 bases, and 9 bases had no gene match. The entry originates in a study of T cells in Graves' hyperthyroidism and ophthalmopathy. Study conclusions and caveats: Most thyroid clonotypes expanded above 0.001 were also detected in blood.

Researchers amplified the TCR beta CDR3 regions from RNA transcripts. HTBI primers were used for first-round RT-PCR of the TCR CDR3. Via MiXCR, TCRdb re-called the multiplex PCR reads, giving one row per CDR3 protein. The repertoire holds 250,000 or so distinct CDR3 sequences, with more than 14% as singletons. The rearrangement uses TRBV3-1 and TRBJ2-7; 8 nucleotides agree with TRBD1. The sequenced sample was blood. This TCR derives from a woman aged 40-49 years with Graves' hyperthyroidism that later progressed to Graves' ophthalmopathy. The CDR3 DNA reads as TGTGCCAGCAGTCACCGGGACAGGATTCCCTACGAGCAGTACTTC. Protein: CASSHRDRIPYEQYF.